This TCR beta chain was captured in a study of blood T cell repertoires in COVID-19. This CDR3 has 16 amino acids. Trimming stripped 2 bases from V and 4 bases from J, with 14 bases between. Germline CDR1 is LGHNA and CDR2 is YSLEER. The assay was immunoSEQ multiplex PCR, and TCRdb's table has in-frame clones only and misses some. The data contain roughly 81,000 clones, around 89% of them seen just once; the ten biggest clones take up roughly 12%. V usage is TRBV4-3 and J usage is TRBJ2-2; maybe TRBD1 (6 bases). What was sequenced was peripheral blood. The receptor comes from an older man with active or convalescent COVID-19. CDR3 sequence (DNA): TGCGCCAGCAGCCAAACCCCGGGACACATCACCGGGGAGCTGTTTTTT. Translated, it gives CASSQTPGHITGELFF.